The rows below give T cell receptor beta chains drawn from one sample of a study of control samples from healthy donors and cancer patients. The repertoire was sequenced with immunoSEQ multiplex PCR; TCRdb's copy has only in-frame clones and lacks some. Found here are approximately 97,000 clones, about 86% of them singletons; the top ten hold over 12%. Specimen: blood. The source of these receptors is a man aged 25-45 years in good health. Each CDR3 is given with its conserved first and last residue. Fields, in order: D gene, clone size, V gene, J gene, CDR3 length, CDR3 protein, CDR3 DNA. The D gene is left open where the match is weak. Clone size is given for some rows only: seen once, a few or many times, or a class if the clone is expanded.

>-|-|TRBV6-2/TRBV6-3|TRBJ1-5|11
CASSYPQPQHF
TGTGCCAGCAGTTATCCTCAGCCCCAGCATTTT
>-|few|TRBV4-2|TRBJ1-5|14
CASSQDEGGQPQHF
TGTGCCAGCAGCCAAGATGAGGGCGGTCAGCCCCAGCATTTT
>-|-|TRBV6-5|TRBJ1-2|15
CASSTSGLANYGYTF
TGTGCCAGCAGTACCTCGGGACTAGCTAACTATGGCTACACCTTC
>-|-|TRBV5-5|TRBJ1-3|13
CASRGLSGNTIYF
TGTGCCAGCAGGGGATTATCTGGAAACACCATATATTTT
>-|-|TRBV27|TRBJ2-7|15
CASRPWTRQSYEQYF
TGTGCCAGCAGACCGTGGACGAGACAATCCTACGAGCAGTACTTC
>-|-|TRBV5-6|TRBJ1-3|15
CASSSTSGGRDTIYF
TGTGCCAGCAGCTCCACGTCGGGGGGAAGGGACACCATATATTTT
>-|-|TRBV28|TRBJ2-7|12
CASRAAGDEQSF
TGTGCCAGCAGGGCTGCAGGGGACGAGCAGTCCTTC
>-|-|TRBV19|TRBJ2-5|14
CASSIEPAQETQYF
TGTGCCAGTAGTATAGAGCCAGCTCAAGAGACCCAGTACTTC
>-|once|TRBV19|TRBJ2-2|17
CASISAHWRANTGELFF
-
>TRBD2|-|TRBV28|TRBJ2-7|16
CASSLKLAVLSYEQYF
TGTGCCAGCAGTTTAAAGCTAGCGGTCCTCTCCTACGAGCAGTACTTC
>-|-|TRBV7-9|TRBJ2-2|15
CASSLMSGRTGELFF
TGTGCCAGCAGCTTAATGTCAGGGCGCACCGGGGAGCTGTTTTTT
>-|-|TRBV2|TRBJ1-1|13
CASRRGVNTEAFF
TGTGCCAGCAGGCGGGGGGTGAACACTGAAGCTTTCTTT
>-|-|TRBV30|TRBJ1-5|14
CAWSQVRVPQPQHF
TGTGCCTGGAGTCAGGTAAGGGTCCCCCAGCCCCAGCATTTT
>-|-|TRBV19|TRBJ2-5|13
CASAGGGRETQYF
TGTGCCAGTGCTGGAGGAGGACGGGAGACCCAGTACTTC
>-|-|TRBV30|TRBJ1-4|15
CAWSVRGAPHEKLFF
TGTGCCTGGAGTGTTAGGGGAGCCCCACATGAAAAACTGTTTTTT
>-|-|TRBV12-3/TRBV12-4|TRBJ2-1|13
CASSLGTYNEQFF
TGTGCCAGCAGTTTAGGGACGTACAATGAGCAGTTCTTC
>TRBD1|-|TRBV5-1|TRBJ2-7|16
CASSLAPGQGSYEQYF
TGCGCCAGCAGCTTGGCCCCTGGACAGGGCTCCTACGAGCAGTACTTC
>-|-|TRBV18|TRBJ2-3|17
CASSPRSGASFPDTQYF
TGTGCCAGCTCACCACGTTCGGGAGCGTCATTTCCAGATACGCAGTATTTT
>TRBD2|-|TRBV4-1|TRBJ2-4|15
CASSQGLAGANIQYF
TGCGCCAGCAGCCAAGGGCTAGCGGGAGCCAACATTCAGTACTTC
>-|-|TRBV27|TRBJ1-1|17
CASSPSPLAGVDTEAFF
TGTGCCAGCAGTCCATCCCCATTGGCAGGGGTGGACACTGAAGCTTTCTTT
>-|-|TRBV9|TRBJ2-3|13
CASSVAGTDTQYF
TGTGCCAGCAGCGTAGCGGGCACAGATACGCAGTATTTT
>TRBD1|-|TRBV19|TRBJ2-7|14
CATSITGANYEQYF
TGTGCCACTTCCATAACAGGGGCAAACTACGAGCAGTACTTC
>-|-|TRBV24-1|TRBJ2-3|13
CATSSTTADTQYF
TGTGCCACCAGCTCCACTACCGCAGATACGCAGTATTTT
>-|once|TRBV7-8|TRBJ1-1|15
CASSSRTAMNTEAFF
TGTGCCAGCAGCTCGAGGACAGCTATGAACACTGAAGCTTTCTTT
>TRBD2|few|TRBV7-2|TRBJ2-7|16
CASSVVYSGRAYEQYF
TGTGCCAGCAGCGTAGTATATAGCGGGAGGGCCTACGAGCAGTACTTC
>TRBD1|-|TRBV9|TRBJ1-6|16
CASSVRDRVYNSPLHF
TGTGCCAGCAGCGTCCGGGACAGGGTTTACAATTCACCCCTCCACTTT
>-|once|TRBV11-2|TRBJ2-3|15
CASSFGSGAGDTQYF
-